The next 27 T cell receptor beta chains were all read from a single sample in a study of blood T cell dynamics during melanoma immunotherapy. As for time point: pre-treatment baseline. Clones were read by immunoSEQ multiplex PCR, and TCRdb kept only the in-frame ones, dropping some. The sample carries tens of thousands of clones, under 90% recorded once. Sequenced here: blood, sampled from a patient treated with checkpoint blockade. All receptors derive from a human donor with melanoma.

The V gene is TRBV5-4, the J gene TRBJ1-2; a weak D match, TRBD1 (5 bases). This CDR3 contains 13 residues. Germline CDR1 and CDR2: SGHNT and YYREEE (reference sequence). V shed 4 bases and J shed 8 bases, with 15 bases lying between them. CDR3 loop: CASSTPGSKGYTF. CDR3 DNA sequence: TGTGCCAGCAGCACACCAGGGAGCAAGGGCTACACCTTC.

This rearrangement joins TRBV25-1 to TRBJ2-3, with 7 bases lining up with TRBD2. Trimming cost V 6 bases and J 3 bases; bases outside gene matches: 3. The CDR3 length is 13 residues. Germline CDR1 MGHDK, CDR2 SYGVNS. The CDR3 DNA follows: TGTGCCAGCAGATTAGCGGGTACAGATACGCAGTATTTT. Its translation is CASRLAGTDTQYF.

CDR3 DNA: TGTGCCAGCAGTGAGCCCCTGGCCTATGGCTACACCTTC. This sequence encodes CASSEPLAYGYTF. V is TRBV2 and J is TRBJ1-2; D is unresolved. V lost 3 bases, J lost 4 bases, and 9 bases lay in between. Germline V lookup: CDR1 SNHLY, CDR2 FYNNEI. The CDR3 runs 13 residues. The variable domain in full, with the rest retrieved from reference TRBV2 and TRBJ1-2, is EPEVTQTPSHQVTQMGQEVILRCVPISNHLYFYWYRQILGQKVEFLVSFYNNEISEKSEIFDDQFSVERPDGSNFTLKIRSTKLEDSAMYFCASSEPLAYGYTFGSGTRLTVV.

The V and J genes are TRBV29-1 and TRBJ1-2; tentatively, D is TRBD1 (5 bases). The CDR3 covers 11 residues. Germline V gene data show CDR1 as SQVTM and CDR2 as ANQGSEA. Trimming stripped 1 base from V and 6 bases from J, with 6 bases between. The CDR3 here is CSVEVGDGYTF. The CDR3 nucleotides are TGCAGCGTTGAAGTAGGGGATGGCTACACCTTC.

The V gene is TRBV27, the J gene TRBJ1-2, with D perhaps TRBD1 (5 bases). The V and J ends lost 0 bases and 10 bases respectively, with 12 bases between them. CDR1 is MNHEY and CDR2 is SMNVEV in the germline V gene (reference sequence). There are 13 residues in the CDR3. The CDR3 region is CASSLSGGAPYTF. CDR3 sequence (DNA): TGTGCCAGCAGTTTATCGGGTGGGGCCCCCTACACCTTC.

J is TRBJ1-2 and V is TRBV2, with D uncertain. V was shortened by 3 bases and J by 2 bases, with 7 bases between the two germline ends. Looked up from germline, CDR1 is SNHLY and CDR2 is FYNNEI. There are 13 residues in the CDR3. The CDR3 region is CASSESSNYGYTF. The CDR3, as DNA: TGTGCCAGCAGTGAGTCCAGCAACTATGGCTACACCTTC.

V and J are TRBV11-2 and TRBJ1-2, with TRBD1 matching 7 bases. CDR1 is SGHAT and CDR2 is FQNNGV in the germline V gene. CDR3 size: 14 residues. J lost 8 bases, V lost 2 bases, and 8 bases had no gene match. Here the CDR3 DNA reads TGTGCCAGCAGCTTAAACACAGGGGAAGGCGGCTACACCTTC. Its translation is CASSLNTGEGGYTF.

CDR3 in amino acids: CASSQEGWPKETQYF. In nucleotides, the CDR3 is TGTGCCAGCAGCCAAGAAGGCTGGCCTAAAGAGACCCAGTACTTC. The J gene is TRBJ2-5, the V gene TRBV4-2; D ambiguous. Trimming stripped 0 bases from V and 3 bases from J, with 11 bases between. The CDR3 spans 15 residues. In germline, CDR1 is LGHNA, CDR2 YNFKEQ.

V and J are TRBV9 and TRBJ1-3, with no clear D. Germline V gene data show CDR1 as SGDLS and CDR2 as YYNGEE. Trimming stripped 0 bases from V and 0 bases from J, with 4 bases between. CDR3 size: 14 residues. CDR3 loop: CASSVVSSGNTIYF. Written as DNA, the CDR3 is TGTGCCAGCAGCGTAGTGAGCTCTGGAAACACCATATATTTT.

The rearrangement uses TRBV18 and TRBJ1-2, with D unresolved. Germline values: CDR1 KGHSH, CDR2 LQKENI. Between the trimmed V and J ends, which lost 6 bases and 6 bases, there was a span of 14 bases. The CDR3 spans 13 residues. CDR3 sequence reads: CASSGRPTNGYTF. The CDR3 bases are TGTGCCAGCTCTGGGCGACCGACAAATGGCTACACCTTC.

V gene TRBV2 combines with J gene TRBJ1-4, with no clear D. CDR1 is SNHLY, CDR2 FYNNEI, per germline. Trimming left V 6 bases short and J 8 bases short, with 7 bases between. The CDR3 contains 11 residues. The CDR3 loop is CASSGPEKLFF. The CDR3 DNA reads TGTGCCAGCAGCGGACCCGAAAAACTGTTTTTT.

The rearrangement uses TRBV11-3 and TRBJ1-3, with D unresolved. Germline CDR1 SGHNT, CDR2 YENEEA. Trimming took 5 bases from V and 1 from J, leaving 9 bases between them. The CDR3 extends over 14 amino acids. The CDR3 region is CASSPKISGNTIYF. In DNA, the CDR3 is TGTGCCAGCAGCCCTAAGATATCTGGAAACACCATATATTTT. Drawing the rest from reference TRBV11-3 and TRBJ1-3, the complete variable domain is EAGVVQSPRYKIIEKKQPVAFWCNPISGHNTLYWYLQNLGQGPELLIRYENEEAVDDSQLPKDRFSAERLKGVDSTLKIQPAELGDSAVYLCASSPKISGNTIYFGEGSWLTVV.

The genes are TRBV28 and TRBJ1-5; 7 bases agree with TRBD1. Trimming took 6 bases from V and 7 from J; bases not matched to a gene: 9. Germline V CDR1 and CDR2: MDHEN, SYDVKM. The CDR3 consists of 14 residues. The CDR3 reads CASSPTGLRQPQHF. CDR3 in DNA: TGTGCCAGCAGCCCGACAGGGTTAAGACAGCCCCAGCATTTT.

The V gene is TRBV5-1, the J gene TRBJ2-1; D is undetermined. Looked up from germline, CDR1 is SGHRS and CDR2 is YFSETQ. The CDR3 runs to 11 residues. Trimming stripped 5 bases from V and 5 bases from J, with 5 bases between. The CDR3 DNA reads as TGCGCCAGCAGAAGGGACAATGAGCAGTTCTTC. Translation: CASRRDNEQFF.

J is TRBJ2-7 and V is TRBV5-1, with 9 nucleotides matching TRBD1. The trim removed 3 bases at V and 3 bases at J, leaving 1 base unmatched. CDR1 SGHRS and CDR2 YFSETQ come from the germline V gene. CDR3 length: 13 amino acids. CDR3 sequence: CASSSGQGYEQYF. As DNA, the CDR3 is TGCGCCAGCAGCTCGGGACAGGGCTACGAGCAGTACTTC.

The rearrangement joins TRBV7-3 to TRBJ2-5, with 8 bases aligning to TRBD2. This CDR3 has 16 amino acids. V gave up 5 bases and J gave up 5 bases; unmatched junction bases: 13. Germline V gene lookup returns CDR1 SGHTA and CDR2 FQGTGA. CDR3 nucleotide sequence: TGTGCCAGCAGCCCCACCGGGACTAGGGCCTGGGAGACCCAGTACTTC. This sequence encodes CASSPTGTRAWETQYF.

This chain connects TRBV2 to TRBJ2-3, with TRBD2 matching over 11 bases. The V gene end was trimmed by 0 bases and the J gene end by 4 bases; junction bases not matched to a gene: 9. CDR3 length: 18 residues. Germline V CDR1 and CDR2: SNHLY, FYNNEI. CDR3 protein: CASSEALRVAGGPDTQYF. CDR3 coding DNA: TGTGCCAGCAGTGAAGCGCTTCGGGTAGCGGGAGGGCCAGATACGCAGTATTTT.

The chain uses TRBV4-2 and TRBJ2-3, with D maybe TRBD2 (5 bases). Germline values: CDR1 LGHNA, CDR2 YNFKEQ. The CDR3 has 16 residues. Trimming pared 0 bases from V and 4 bases from J, leaving 14 bases between. The CDR3 region has the DNA TGTGCCAGCAGCCAAGATGTGGCGGGTTTCGCAGATACGCAGTATTTT. Protein: CASSQDVAGFADTQYF.

The chain is built from TRBV5-1 and TRBJ1-4, with D unresolved. The V end was cut by 2 bases, the J end by 5 bases, with 16 bases between. The CDR3 runs to 16 residues. Germline assignment: CDR1 SGHRS and CDR2 YFSETQ. The CDR3 bases are TGCGCCAGCAGCTTAACACCTGGAGGTACAAATGAAAAACTGTTTTTT. Translating gives CASSLTPGGTNEKLFF.

J is TRBJ2-7 and V is TRBV5-1; maybe TRBD2 (6 bases). The CDR3 is 15 amino acids. The germline CDR1 and CDR2 sequences are SGHRS and YFSETQ. With 0 bases removed from V and 4 bases from J, the gap between germline ends came to 14 bases. CDR3: CASSLAVGTRYEQYF. CDR3 bases: TGCGCCAGCAGCTTGGCCGTGGGGACTCGATACGAGCAGTACTTC. The entire variable domain, with the rest obtained from reference TRBV5-1 and TRBJ2-7, is as follows: KAGVTQTPRYLIKTRGQQVTLSCSPISGHRSVSWYQQTPGQGLQFLFEYFSETQRNKGNFPGRFSGRQFSNSRSEMNVSTLELGDSALYLCASSLAVGTRYEQYFGPGTRLTVT.

The genes are TRBV2 and TRBJ1-3, with D possibly TRBD1 on 5 matching bases. This CDR3 has 14 amino acids. V was cut by 4 bases and J by 1 base, with 8 bases left in between. Per the germline V gene, CDR1 is SNHLY and CDR2 is FYNNEI. CDR3 nucleotides: TGTGCCAGCAGTGTAGGGGCGTCTGGAAACACCATATATTTT. This encodes CASSVGASGNTIYF.

This rearrangement joins TRBV18 to TRBJ2-5; possible D gene TRBD2, 6 bases. The CDR3 has 14 residues. Germline loops: CDR1 KGHSH, CDR2 LQKENI. Trimming shortened V by 5 bases and J by 2 bases, and 12 bases separated the two germline ends. The CDR3, as DNA: TGTGCCAGCTCAGGAGGGACGCTTCAAGAGACCCAGTACTTC. Translation gives CASSGGTLQETQYF.

The V and J genes are TRBV14 and TRBJ1-4, with D unclear. The CDR3 contains 14 residues. The V gene's germline CDR1 is SGHDN and CDR2 FVKESK. Trimming cost V 1 base and J 8 bases, with 11 bases left between them. CDR3 region: CASSQGRSQEKLFF. CDR3 DNA: TGTGCCAGCAGCCAAGGTCGGTCACAGGAAAAACTGTTTTTT.

This rearrangement joins TRBV5-4 to TRBJ2-7, with D tentatively TRBD1 (5 bases). Deletions cut 4 bases from V and 5 bases from J, with 13 bases between. Germline assignment: CDR1 SGHNT and CDR2 YYREEE (reference sequence). CDR3 length: 13 amino acids. The CDR3 sequence: CASSRGLDDEQYF. The CDR3 coding sequence is TGTGCCAGCAGCAGGGGCCTCGATGACGAGCAGTACTTC.

The chain couples TRBV9 to TRBJ2-2; D is unclear. Germline V gene data show CDR1 as SGDLS and CDR2 as YYNGEE. CDR3 length: 20 amino acids. Trimming took off 0 bases at V and 1 base at J, with 22 bases between the two ends. The CDR3 protein is CASSVAFHLSGSGNTGELFF. For the CDR3, the DNA is TGTGCCAGCAGCGTAGCCTTTCACCTCTCAGGATCGGGGAACACCGGGGAGCTGTTTTTT.

This chain uses TRBV27 with TRBJ1-2; D perhaps matches TRBD1 (5 bases). V shed 5 bases and J shed 5 bases, with 27 bases lying between them. This CDR3 region has 18 residues. Per the germline V gene, CDR1 is MNHEY and CDR2 is SMNVEV (reference sequence). The chain's CDR3 is CASSQSSGGWTLVYGYTF. As DNA, the CDR3 is TGTGCCAGCAGTCAATCGTCCGGGGGGTGGACGTTGGTATATGGCTACACCTTC.

The chain combines TRBV7-3 with TRBJ2-1, with 11 positions matching TRBD1. Germline-derived CDR1 and CDR2 are SGHTA and FQGTGA. CDR3 length: 14 amino acids. Trimming removed 6 bases from V and 8 bases from J; junction bases left unmatched: 6. CDR3 loop: CASSPDRGHDEQFF. CDR3 DNA: TGTGCCAGCAGTCCGGACAGGGGGCATGATGAGCAGTTCTTC.